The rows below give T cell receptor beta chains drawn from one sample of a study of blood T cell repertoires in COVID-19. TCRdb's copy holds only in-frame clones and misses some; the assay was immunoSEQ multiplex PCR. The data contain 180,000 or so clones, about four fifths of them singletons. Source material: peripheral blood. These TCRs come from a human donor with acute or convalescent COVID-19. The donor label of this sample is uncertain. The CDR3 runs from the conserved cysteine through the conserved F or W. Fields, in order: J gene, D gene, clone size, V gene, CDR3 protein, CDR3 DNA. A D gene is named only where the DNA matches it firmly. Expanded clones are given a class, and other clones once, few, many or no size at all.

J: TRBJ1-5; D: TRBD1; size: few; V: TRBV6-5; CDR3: CASSPGQDRQPQHF; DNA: TGTGCCAGCAGCCCCGGACAGGATAGGCAGCCCCAGCATTTT
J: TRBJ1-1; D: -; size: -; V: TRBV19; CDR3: CASSIDRVTEAFF; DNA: TGTGCCAGTAGTATAGATCGTGTCACTGAAGCTTTCTTT
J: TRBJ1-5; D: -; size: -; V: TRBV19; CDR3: CASSNRTPNQPQHF; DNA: TGTGCCAGTAGTAACAGGACCCCCAATCAGCCCCAGCATTTT
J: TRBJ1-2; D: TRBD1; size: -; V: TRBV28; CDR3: CASRNRGLANYGYTF; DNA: TGTGCCAGCAGGAACAGGGGGTTAGCTAACTATGGCTACACCTTC
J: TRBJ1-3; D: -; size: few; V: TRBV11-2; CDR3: CASRGMRAGNTIYF; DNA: TGTGCCAGCAGGGGGATGAGGGCTGGAAACACCATATATTTT
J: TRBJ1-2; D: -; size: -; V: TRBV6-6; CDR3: CASSYSYQNYGYTF; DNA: TGTGCCAGCAGTTACTCGTATCAGAACTATGGCTACACCTTC
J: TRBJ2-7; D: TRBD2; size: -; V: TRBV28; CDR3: CASGGSGKGGYEQYF; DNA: TGTGCCAGCGGCGGTAGCGGGAAAGGAGGCTACGAGCAGTACTTC
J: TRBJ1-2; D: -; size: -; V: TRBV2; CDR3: CASSEWAVNYGYTF; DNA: TGTGCCAGCAGTGAATGGGCAGTAAACTATGGCTACACCTTC
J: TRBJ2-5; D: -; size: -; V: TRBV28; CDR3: CASSPQGRRKETQYF; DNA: TGTGCCAGCAGTCCACAGGGGAGGCGGAAAGAGACCCAGTACTTC
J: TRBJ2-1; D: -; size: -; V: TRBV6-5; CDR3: CASSPRGYEQFF; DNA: TGTGCCAGCAGTCCCCGGGGGTATGAGCAGTTCTTC
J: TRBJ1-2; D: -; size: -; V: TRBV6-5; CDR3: CASTLGGGGNYGYTF; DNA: TGTGCCAGCACCCTGGGAGGGGGGGGGAACTATGGCTACACCTTC
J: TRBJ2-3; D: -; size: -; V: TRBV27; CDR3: CASSSGDRTDTQYF; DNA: TGTGCCAGCAGTTCGGGGGATCGCACAGATACGCAGTATTTT
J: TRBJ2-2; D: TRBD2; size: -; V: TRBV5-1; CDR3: CASSSTSGINTGELFF; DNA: TGCGCCAGCAGCTCGACTAGCGGGATAAACACCGGGGAGCTGTTTTTT
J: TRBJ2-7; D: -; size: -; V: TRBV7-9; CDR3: CASSLAGGSYEQYF; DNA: TGTGCCAGCAGCTTAGCGGGGGGTTCCTACGAGCAGTACTTC
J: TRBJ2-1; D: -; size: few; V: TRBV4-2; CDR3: CASSLTAGAGDYNEQFF; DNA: TGTGCCAGCAGCCTTACGGCGGGGGCGGGAGACTACAATGAGCAGTTCTTC
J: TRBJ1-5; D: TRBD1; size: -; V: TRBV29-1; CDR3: CSVSGGDQPQHF; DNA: TGCAGCGTTTCAGGGGGCGATCAGCCCCAGCATTTT
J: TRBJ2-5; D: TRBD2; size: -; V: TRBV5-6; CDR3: CASSWGGEGETQYF; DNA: TGTGCCAGCAGCTGGGGTGGGGAGGGAGAGACCCAGTACTTC
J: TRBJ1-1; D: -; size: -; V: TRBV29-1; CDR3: CSVALNTEAFF; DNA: TGCAGCGTGGCCCTGAACACTGAAGCTTTCTTT
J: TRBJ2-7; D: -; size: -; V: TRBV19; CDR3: CASSIDPRNEQYF; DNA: TGTGCCAGTAGTATAGACCCCAGAAACGAGCAGTACTTC
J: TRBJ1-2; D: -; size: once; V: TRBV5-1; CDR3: CASSLEGTGMRGYTF; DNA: TGCGCCAGCAGCTTGGAAGGTACAGGAATGCGTGGCTACACCTTC
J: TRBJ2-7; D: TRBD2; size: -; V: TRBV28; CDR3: CASRTILAGVNEQYF; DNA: TGTGCCAGCAGAACTATACTAGCGGGAGTAAACGAGCAGTACTTC
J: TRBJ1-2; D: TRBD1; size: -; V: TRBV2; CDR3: CASKDRTYGYTF; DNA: TGTGCCAGCAAGGACAGGACCTATGGCTACACCTTC